These 25 T cell receptor beta chains were all obtained from the same sample, sequenced in a study of blood T cell repertoires in COVID-19. Some clones are missing from TCRdb's copy, which holds only in-frame ones; the method was immunoSEQ multiplex PCR. The data hold roughly 54,000 clones, with around four fifths observed a single time. What was sequenced was peripheral blood. The receptors come from a man aged 50 to 60 with acute or convalescent COVID-19.

The V and J genes are TRBV6-5 and TRBJ1-1; D is unresolved. Looked up from germline, CDR1 is MNHEY and CDR2 is SVGAGI. This CDR3 has 13 amino acids. With 5 bases removed from V and 2 bases from J, the gap between germline ends came to 9 bases. CDR3 sequence reads: CASSKMANTEAFF. The CDR3 DNA reads TGTGCCAGCAGTAAGATGGCCAACACTGAAGCTTTCTTT.

J is TRBJ2-2 and V is TRBV24-1; 9 nucleotides line up with TRBD1. The CDR3 has 16 residues. The germline CDR1 and CDR2 sequences are KGHDR and SFDVKD. V dropped 3 bases and J dropped 4; count of bases not matched to a gene: 5. The CDR3 DNA sequence: TGTGCCACCAGTGATGAAAACAGGGGGCTCACCGGGGAGCTGTTTTTT. Amino acid sequence: CATSDENRGLTGELFF.

V usage is TRBV5-1 and J usage is TRBJ1-2, with 7 bases identical to TRBD1. Germline CDR1 SGHRS, CDR2 YFSETQ. V trimming: 4 bases; J trimming: 6 bases; junction bases outside the gene matches: 6. This CDR3 has 13 amino acids. CDR3 coding DNA: TGCGCCAGCAGCCTAGGGACAGAGGATGGCTACACCTTC. Protein product: CASSLGTEDGYTF.

The chain employs TRBV11-2 and TRBJ1-4; the match to TRBD1 covers 8 bases. CDR3 length: 14 residues. Germline V gene data show CDR1 as SGHAT and CDR2 as FQNNGV. Trimming removed 3 bases from V and 5 bases from J; junction bases left unmatched: 2. The CDR3 region has the DNA TGTGCCAGCAGCTTCCGGGACAGGAATGAAAAACTGTTTTTT. Protein: CASSFRDRNEKLFF.

The chain couples TRBV28 to TRBJ1-6; D remains unclear. Germline lookup yields CDR1 MDHEN and CDR2 SYDVKM. Trimming took 4 bases from V and 3 from J, leaving 10 bases between them. CDR3 length equals 15 residues. As DNA, the CDR3 is TGTGCCAGCAGTTCCCCCCCCCTCTATAATTCACCCCTCCACTTT. Protein sequence: CASSSPPLYNSPLHF.

The table lists this clone with a count of one. V is TRBV9 and J is TRBJ2-2; D might be TRBD1 (5 bases). The CDR3 has 14 amino acids. Germline V gene sequence: CDR1 SGDLS, CDR2 YYNGEE. Trimming shortened V by 3 bases and J by 4 bases, and 10 bases separated the two germline ends. The CDR3, as DNA: TGTGCCAGCAGCGCGATACAGGTCACCGGGGAGCTGTTTTTT. This sequence encodes CASSAIQVTGELFF.

This chain uses TRBV5-1 with TRBJ2-2; 8 positions agree with TRBD1. The V gene end was trimmed by 1 base and the J gene end by 4 bases; junction bases not matched to a gene: 6. Germline CDR1 and CDR2: SGHRS and YFSETQ. This CDR3 is 16 amino acids long. CDR3 sequence reads: CASSLTTGVRTGELFF. The CDR3 region has the DNA TGCGCCAGCAGCTTGACGACAGGGGTCCGCACCGGGGAGCTGTTTTTT.

V gene TRBV2 combines with J gene TRBJ1-6, with D hard to call. This CDR3 has 14 amino acids. The V gene lost 8 bases and the J gene lost 0 bases, with 8 bases spanning the gap. Germline CDR1 is SNHLY and CDR2 is FYNNEI. The CDR3 DNA follows: TGTGCCAGCTTCCCTTCCTCCTATAATTCACCCCTCCACTTT. It encodes CASFPSSYNSPLHF.

This clone was picked up a small number of times. CDR3 sequence reads: CASSLMRNQPQHF. The CDR3 DNA reads TGTGCCAGCAGTTTGATGAGGAATCAGCCCCAGCATTTT. V gene TRBV12-3 or TRBV12-4 combines with J gene TRBJ1-5; D call uncertain. The V end lost 3 bases, the J end lost 4 bases, and 7 bases lay between the germline ends. This CDR3 spans 13 amino acids.

The chain is built from TRBV6-5 and TRBJ2-7, with TRBD1 matching 7 bases. Germline-derived CDR1 and CDR2 are MNHEY and SVGAGI. The CDR3 runs 14 residues. Trimming removed 5 bases from V and 3 bases from J; junction bases left unmatched: 7. The CDR3: CASSIQGMVYEQYF. Written as DNA, the CDR3 is TGTGCCAGCAGTATACAGGGGATGGTCTACGAGCAGTACTTC.

This chain uses TRBV9 with TRBJ2-2; TRBD2 matches at 12 bases. Trimming took 4 bases from V and 6 from J; bases not matched to a gene: 7. CDR3 length: 16 residues. Germline V gives CDR1 SGDLS, CDR2 YYNGEE. The CDR3 region is CASSSRLAGASGELFF. The CDR3 DNA sequence: TGTGCCAGCAGCTCCCGACTAGCGGGGGCCTCCGGGGAGCTGTTTTTT.

This chain joins TRBV28 and TRBJ2-5, with a weak D call TRBD1 (7 bases). The CDR3 is made up of 13 amino acids. V was trimmed by 7 bases and J by 5 bases, leaving 14 bases between them. The V gene's germline CDR1 is MDHEN and CDR2 SYDVKM. The DNA of the CDR3 is TGTGCCAGCACCCTCCCAGGGGGGGAGACCCAGTACTTC. Protein product: CASTLPGGETQYF.

The rearrangement joins TRBV7-9 to TRBJ2-1, with a weak D call TRBD2 (6 bases). Trimming pared 6 bases from V and 5 bases from J, leaving 11 bases between. The CDR3 loop spans 13 amino acids. Germline CDR1 is SEHNR and CDR2 is FQNEAQ (reference sequence). The chain's CDR3 is CASRAGTDNEQFF. In nucleotides, the CDR3 is TGTGCCAGCAGGGCCGGGACTGACAATGAGCAGTTCTTC.

The CDR3 DNA is TGTGCCAGCAGACCGGGACAGGGAAGTGAAAAACTGTTTTTT. The encoded protein is CASRPGQGSEKLFF. The J gene is TRBJ1-4, the V gene TRBV2, with 9 bases lining up with TRBD1. There are 14 residues in the CDR3. V shed 6 bases and J 7 bases; nucleotides not matched to a gene: 6. CDR1 is SNHLY, CDR2 FYNNEI, per germline.

The CDR3 region is CASSRGQQLSYEQYF. CDR3 DNA: TGTGCCAGCAGCCGGGGACAGCAGCTCTCCTACGAGCAGTACTTC. The gene calls are TRBV5-5 and TRBJ2-7, with 7 bases lining up with TRBD1. J was trimmed by 0 bases and V by 4 bases; bases with no gene match: 7. The V gene's germline CDR1 is SGHKS and CDR2 YYEKEE (reference sequence). CDR3 length: 15 residues.

This chain uses TRBV7-9 with TRBJ2-3; 8 nucleotides line up with TRBD2. The V gene end was trimmed by 1 base and the J gene end by 0 bases; junction bases not matched to a gene: 6. The CDR3 runs to 17 residues. Germline CDR1 reads SEHNR; CDR2 reads FQNEAQ (reference sequence). Written as DNA, the CDR3 is TGTGCCAGCAGCTTAGGGGCTAGCGGGCGTAGCACAGATACGCAGTATTTT. The encoded protein is CASSLGASGRSTDTQYF.

The CDR3 region is CASSLGVGGLSGTHNEQFF. The CDR3 DNA reads as TGTGCCAGCAGCTTAGGGGTCGGGGGGTTAAGCGGAACCCACAATGAGCAGTTCTTC. The chain has TRBV11-2 and TRBJ2-1; 7 bases fit TRBD2. The CDR3 is 19 amino acids. Trimming at V came to 1 base and at J to 5 bases, leaving 17 bases not matched to a gene. CDR1 and CDR2 (germline): SGHAT, FQNNGV.

The CDR3 spells CASSPLLTGNTEAFF. The DNA of the CDR3 is TGTGCCAGCTCACCTCTGCTTACAGGGAACACTGAAGCTTTCTTT. The chain has TRBV18 and TRBJ1-1, with a tentative D call TRBD1 (5 bases). Trimming stripped 3 bases from V and 1 base from J, with 12 bases between. Germline values: CDR1 KGHSH, CDR2 LQKENI. This CDR3 is 15 amino acids long.

The V and J genes are TRBV15 and TRBJ2-1, with TRBD2 identical over 12 bases. The CDR3 extends over 16 amino acids. The V segment lost 1 base and the J segment 6 bases; nucleotides outside the gene matches: 4. Germline assignment: CDR1 LNHNV and CDR2 YYDKDF (reference sequence). CDR3 residues: CATSRVGLAGRNEQFF. CDR3 DNA: TGTGCCACCAGCAGAGTGGGACTAGCGGGTCGCAATGAGCAGTTCTTC.

This chain connects TRBV9 to TRBJ1-1, with D unresolved. V lost 4 bases and J 1 base, leaving 11 bases between the germline ends. The germline CDR1 and CDR2 sequences are SGDLS and YYNGEE. The CDR3 is 14 residues long. In DNA, the CDR3 is TGTGCCAGCAGCCACGGAGCGGCGAACACTGAAGCTTTCTTT. Amino acids: CASSHGAANTEAFF.

This chain links TRBV4-1 with TRBJ2-1; 8 nucleotides line up with TRBD2. Germline V lookup: CDR1 MGHRA, CDR2 YSYEKL. The CDR3 is made up of 15 amino acids. V was pared by 3 bases and J by 0 bases, with 1 base of the junction left unmatched. CDR3: CASSQREASYNEQFF. CDR3 in DNA: TGCGCCAGCAGCCAGCGGGAGGCCTCCTACAATGAGCAGTTCTTC.

The chain uses TRBV7-8 and TRBJ1-2, with 7 bases fitting TRBD1. Germline loops: CDR1 SGHVS, CDR2 FQNEAQ. CDR3 size: 14 residues. V was pared by 5 bases and J by 8 bases, with 11 bases of the junction left unmatched. In nucleotides, the CDR3 is TGTGCCAGCAGCGGATCGACAGGGCCCGGGGGCTACACCTTC. Its protein product is CASSGSTGPGGYTF.

The V and J genes are TRBV6-6 and TRBJ2-3; D unresolved. Germline assignment: CDR1 MNHNY and CDR2 SVGAGI (reference sequence). The CDR3 totals 13 residues. The germline V and J ends were trimmed by 7 bases and 0 bases, with 8 bases remaining between them. The CDR3 sequence: CASTYYSTDTQYF. The CDR3 DNA is TGTGCCAGCACCTACTATAGCACAGATACGCAGTATTTT.

This chain connects TRBV6-5 to TRBJ2-7; D ambiguous. The germline V and J ends were trimmed by 2 bases and 0 bases, with 5 bases remaining between them. This CDR3 is built from 13 residues. Germline CDR1 reads MNHEY; CDR2 reads SVGAGI. CDR3 residues: CASSYLSSYEQYF. In DNA, the CDR3 is TGTGCCAGCAGTTACCTAAGCTCCTACGAGCAGTACTTC.

This chain's CDR3 is CASSGDAGAYPTDTQYF. As DNA, the CDR3 is TGTGCCAGCAGCGGAGATGCGGGGGCCTACCCCACAGATACGCAGTATTTT. This chain connects TRBV27 to TRBJ2-3; D is possibly TRBD2 (7 bases). Trimming removed 6 bases at V and 2 bases at J, with 21 bases between. CDR1 is MNHEY and CDR2 is SMNVEV in the germline V gene (reference sequence). The CDR3 spans 17 residues.